This TCR beta chain is drawn from a study of blood T cell repertoires in COVID-19. Whole-study context: Spain, Italy and the United States supplied samples that represented acute and convalescent COVID-19. Sources were T cells, B-cell-depleted T cells, or PBMCs; the material itself was cDNA or gDNA.

Trimming shortened V by 7 bases and J by 5 bases, and 3 bases separated the two germline ends. The CDR3 length is 10 residues. Original data processing: Reference gene primer amplification gave estimated nucleated cell counts. Some clones are missing from TCRdb's copy, which holds only in-frame ones; the method was immunoSEQ multiplex PCR. The DNA was the basis for D and trimming; V, J and clone size are from that table. The sample contains just under 85,000 clones, approximately 86% of which appear only once. The receptor's source is a man older than 75 with active or convalescent COVID-19. V and J are TRBV23-1 and TRBJ1-5; D is unresolved. TRBV23-1 is identified as an open reading frame with a role that is uncertain. Sequencing used peripheral blood. The DNA for the CDR3 is TGCGCCAGCACCGATCAGCCCCAGCATTTT. Translated, it gives CASTDQPQHF.